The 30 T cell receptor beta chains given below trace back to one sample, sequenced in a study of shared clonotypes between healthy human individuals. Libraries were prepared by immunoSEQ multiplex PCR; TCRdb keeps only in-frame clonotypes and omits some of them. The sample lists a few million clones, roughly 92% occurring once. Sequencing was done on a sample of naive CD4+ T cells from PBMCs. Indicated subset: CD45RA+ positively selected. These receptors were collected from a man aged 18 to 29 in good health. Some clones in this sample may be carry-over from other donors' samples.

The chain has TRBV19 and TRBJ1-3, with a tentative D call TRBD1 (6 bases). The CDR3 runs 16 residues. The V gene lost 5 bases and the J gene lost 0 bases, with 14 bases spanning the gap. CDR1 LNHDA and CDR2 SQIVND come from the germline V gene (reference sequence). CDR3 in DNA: TGTGCCAGTAGTCCGCCGGACAGCTTCTCTGGAAACACCATATATTTT. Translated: CASSPPDSFSGNTIYF.

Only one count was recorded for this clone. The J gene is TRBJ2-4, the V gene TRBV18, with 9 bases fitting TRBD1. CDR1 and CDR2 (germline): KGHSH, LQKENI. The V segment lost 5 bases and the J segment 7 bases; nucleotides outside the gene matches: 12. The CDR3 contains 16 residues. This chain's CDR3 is CASSSTSGTGYNIQYF. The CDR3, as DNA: TGTGCCAGCTCATCGACGTCCGGGACAGGGTATAACATTCAGTACTTC.

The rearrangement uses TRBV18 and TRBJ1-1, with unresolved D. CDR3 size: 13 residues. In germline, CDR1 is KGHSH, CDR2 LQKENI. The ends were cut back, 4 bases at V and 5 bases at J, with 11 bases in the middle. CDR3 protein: CASSHPGGTEAFF. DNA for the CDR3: TGTGCCAGCTCACACCCGGGAGGGACTGAAGCTTTCTTT.

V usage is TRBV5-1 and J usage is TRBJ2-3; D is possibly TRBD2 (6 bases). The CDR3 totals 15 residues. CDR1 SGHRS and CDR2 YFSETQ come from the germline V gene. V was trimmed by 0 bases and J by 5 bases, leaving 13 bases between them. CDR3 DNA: TGCGCCAGCAGCTTGGTTGGGCGGGAAATAGATACGCAGTATTTT. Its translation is CASSLVGREIDTQYF.

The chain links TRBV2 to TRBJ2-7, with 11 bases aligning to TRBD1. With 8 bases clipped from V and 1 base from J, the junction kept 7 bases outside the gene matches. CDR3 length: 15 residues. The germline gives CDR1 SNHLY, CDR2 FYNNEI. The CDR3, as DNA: TGTGCCAGCCGCCTAGGACAGGGGGCGTCCTACGAGCAGTACTTC. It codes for CASRLGQGASYEQYF.

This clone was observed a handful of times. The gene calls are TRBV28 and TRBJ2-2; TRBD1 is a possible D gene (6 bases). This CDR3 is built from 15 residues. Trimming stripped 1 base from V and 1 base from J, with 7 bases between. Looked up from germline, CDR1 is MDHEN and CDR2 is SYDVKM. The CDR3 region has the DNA TGTGCCAGCAGTTTATTACAGGGGAACACCGGGGAGCTGTTTTTT. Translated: CASSLLQGNTGELFF.

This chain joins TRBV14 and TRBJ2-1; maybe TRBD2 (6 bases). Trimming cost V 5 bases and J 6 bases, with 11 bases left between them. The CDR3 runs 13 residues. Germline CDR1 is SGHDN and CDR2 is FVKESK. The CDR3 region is CASSVRGGNEQFF. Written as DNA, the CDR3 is TGTGCCAGCAGCGTCCGGGGAGGCAATGAGCAGTTCTTC.

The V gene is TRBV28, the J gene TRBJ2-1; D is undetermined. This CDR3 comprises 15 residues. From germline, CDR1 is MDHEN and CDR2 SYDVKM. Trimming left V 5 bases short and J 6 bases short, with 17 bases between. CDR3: CASSPTHTAPNEQFF. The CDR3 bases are TGTGCCAGCAGTCCTACCCACACCGCCCCCAATGAGCAGTTCTTC.

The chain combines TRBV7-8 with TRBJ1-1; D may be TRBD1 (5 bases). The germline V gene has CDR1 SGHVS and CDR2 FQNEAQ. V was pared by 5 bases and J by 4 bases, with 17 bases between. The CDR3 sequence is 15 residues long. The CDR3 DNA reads TGTGCCAGCAGCCTTTTCTCGGGGCCGGCCACTGAAGCTTTCTTT. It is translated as CASSLFSGPATEAFF.

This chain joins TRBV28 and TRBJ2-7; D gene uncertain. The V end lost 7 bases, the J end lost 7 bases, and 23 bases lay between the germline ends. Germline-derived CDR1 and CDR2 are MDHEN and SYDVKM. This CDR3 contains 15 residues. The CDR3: CASTSGDTRFGEQYF. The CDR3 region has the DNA TGTGCCAGCACCTCTGGGGATACGAGATTTGGTGAGCAGTACTTC.

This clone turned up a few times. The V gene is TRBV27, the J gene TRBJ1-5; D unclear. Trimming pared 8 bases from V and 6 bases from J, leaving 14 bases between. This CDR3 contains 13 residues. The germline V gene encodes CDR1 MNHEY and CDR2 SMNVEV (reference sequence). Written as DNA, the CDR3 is TGTGCCAGCCAATCCTCCTTTGCTCAGCCCCAGCATTTT. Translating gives CASQSSFAQPQHF.

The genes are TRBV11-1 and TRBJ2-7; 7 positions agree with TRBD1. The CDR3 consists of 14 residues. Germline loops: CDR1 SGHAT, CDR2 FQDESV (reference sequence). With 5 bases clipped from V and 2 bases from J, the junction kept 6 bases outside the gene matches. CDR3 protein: CASSQSTGTYEQYF. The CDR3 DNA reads TGTGCCAGCAGCCAATCGACAGGGACCTACGAGCAGTACTTC.

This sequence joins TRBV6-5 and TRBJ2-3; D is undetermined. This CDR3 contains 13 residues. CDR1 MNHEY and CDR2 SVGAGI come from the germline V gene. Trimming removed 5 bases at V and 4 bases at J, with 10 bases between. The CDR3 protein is CASSPLVSDTQYF. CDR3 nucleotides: TGTGCCAGCAGTCCGTTAGTCTCAGATACGCAGTATTTT.

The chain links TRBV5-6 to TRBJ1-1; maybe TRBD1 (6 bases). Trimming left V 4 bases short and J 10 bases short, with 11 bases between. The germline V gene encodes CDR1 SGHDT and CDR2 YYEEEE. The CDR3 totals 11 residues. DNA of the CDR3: TGTGCCAGCAGCCGGGAAGGGGGAGCTTTCTTT. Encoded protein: CASSREGGAFF.

CDR3 bases: TGTGCCAGCAGTCACCGGGAACTAGCCAAAAACATTCAGTACTTC. Translated: CASSHRELAKNIQYF. The chain is built from TRBV2 and TRBJ2-4; possibly TRBD2 for D (5 bases). V lost 5 bases to trimming and J lost 0 bases, with 11 bases between them. The CDR3 extends over 15 amino acids. Looked up from germline, CDR1 is SNHLY and CDR2 is FYNNEI.

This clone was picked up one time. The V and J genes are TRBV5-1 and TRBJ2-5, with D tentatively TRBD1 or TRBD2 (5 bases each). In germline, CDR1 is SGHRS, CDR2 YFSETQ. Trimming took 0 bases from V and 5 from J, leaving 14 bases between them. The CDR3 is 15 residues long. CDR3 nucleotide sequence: TGCGCCAGCAGCTTGGAAACGGGACGAGGTGAGACCCAGTACTTC. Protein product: CASSLETGRGETQYF.

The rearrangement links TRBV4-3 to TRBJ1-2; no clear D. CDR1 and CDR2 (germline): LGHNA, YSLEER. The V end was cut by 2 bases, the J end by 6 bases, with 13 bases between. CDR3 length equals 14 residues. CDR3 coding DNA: TGCGCCAGCAGCCAAACGGACCCTACCGATGGCTACACCTTC. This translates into CASSQTDPTDGYTF.

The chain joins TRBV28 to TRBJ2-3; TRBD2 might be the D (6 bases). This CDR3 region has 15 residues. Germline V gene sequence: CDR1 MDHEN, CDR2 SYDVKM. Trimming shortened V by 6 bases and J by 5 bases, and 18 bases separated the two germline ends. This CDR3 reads CASRPDWGAGDTQYF. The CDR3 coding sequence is TGTGCCAGCAGGCCTGACTGGGGAGCGGGAGATACGCAGTATTTT. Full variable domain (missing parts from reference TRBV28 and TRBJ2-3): DVKVTQSSRYLVKRTGEKVFLECVQDMDHENMFWYRQDPGLGLRLIYFSYDVKMKEKGDIPEGYSVSREKKERFSLILESASTNQTSMYLCASRPDWGAGDTQYFGPGTRLTVL.

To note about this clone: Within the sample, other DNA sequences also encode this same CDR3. CDR3 sequence (DNA): TGTGCCAGTAGACCCAGGGGGTCGGGGGCCAACGTCCTGACTTTC. It is translated as CASRPRGSGANVLTF. The rearrangement joins TRBV19 to TRBJ2-6, with 7 bases matching TRBD1. After removal of 6 bases from V and 4 bases from J, the junction contained 6 bases not matched to a gene. In germline, CDR1 is LNHDA, CDR2 SQIVND (reference sequence). This CDR3 has 15 residues. The full variable domain, completed using reference TRBV19 and TRBJ2-6, is DGGITQSPKYLFRKEGQNVTLSCEQNLNHDAMYWYRQDPGQGLRLIYYSQIVNDFQKGDIAEGYSVSREKKESFPLTVTSAQKNPTAFYLCASRPRGSGANVLTFGAGSRLTVL.

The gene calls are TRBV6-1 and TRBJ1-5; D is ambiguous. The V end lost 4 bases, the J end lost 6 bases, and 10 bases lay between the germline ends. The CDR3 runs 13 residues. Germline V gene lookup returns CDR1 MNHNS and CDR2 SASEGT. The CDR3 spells CASSGEVGQPQHF. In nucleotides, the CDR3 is TGTGCCAGCAGTGGAGAGGTGGGTCAGCCCCAGCATTTT.

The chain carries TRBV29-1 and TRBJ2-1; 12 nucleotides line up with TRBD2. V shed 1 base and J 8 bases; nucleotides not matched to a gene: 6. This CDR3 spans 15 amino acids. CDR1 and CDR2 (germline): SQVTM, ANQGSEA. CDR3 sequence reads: CSVEALAGGPYEQFF. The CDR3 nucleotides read TGCAGCGTTGAAGCTCTAGCGGGAGGGCCCTATGAGCAGTTCTTC.

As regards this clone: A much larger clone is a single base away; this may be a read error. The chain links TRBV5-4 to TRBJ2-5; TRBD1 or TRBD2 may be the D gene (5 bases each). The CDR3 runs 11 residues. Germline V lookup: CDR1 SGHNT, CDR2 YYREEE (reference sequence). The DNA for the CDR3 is TGTGCCAGCAGCTTAGGGGAGAACCAGTACTTC. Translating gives CASSLGENQYF.

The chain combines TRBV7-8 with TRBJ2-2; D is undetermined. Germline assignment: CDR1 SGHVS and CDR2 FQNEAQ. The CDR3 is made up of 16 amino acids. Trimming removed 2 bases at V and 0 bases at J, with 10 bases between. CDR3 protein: CASSLPLISNTGELFF. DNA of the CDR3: TGTGCCAGCAGCTTACCTCTGATATCGAACACCGGGGAGCTGTTTTTT. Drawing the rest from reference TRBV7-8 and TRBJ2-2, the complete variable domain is GAGVSQSPRYKVAKRGQDVALRCDPISGHVSLFWYQQALGQGPEFLTYFQNEAQLDKSGLPSDRFFAERPEGSVSTLKIQRTQQEDSAVYLCASSLPLISNTGELFFGEGSRLTVL.

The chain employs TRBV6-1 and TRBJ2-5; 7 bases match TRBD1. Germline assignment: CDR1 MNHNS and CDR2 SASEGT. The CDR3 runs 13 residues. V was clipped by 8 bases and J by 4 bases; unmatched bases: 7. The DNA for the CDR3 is TGTGCCAGCTTAGGACAGGCAGGAGAGACCCAGTACTTC. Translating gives CASLGQAGETQYF.

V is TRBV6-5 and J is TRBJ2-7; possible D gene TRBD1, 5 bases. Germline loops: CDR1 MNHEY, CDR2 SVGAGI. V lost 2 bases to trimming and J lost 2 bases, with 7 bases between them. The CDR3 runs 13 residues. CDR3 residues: CASSYGATYEQYF. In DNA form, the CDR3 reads TGTGCCAGCAGTTACGGGGCGACCTACGAGCAGTACTTC.

The CDR3 reads CASSADLGRALTYF. The CDR3 DNA reads as TGTGCCAGCAGCGCTGACCTAGGAAGGGCCCTTACGTACTTC. The genes are TRBV5-4 and TRBJ2-7, with no clear D. This CDR3 spans 14 amino acids. Germline V CDR1 and CDR2: SGHNT, YYREEE (reference sequence). Trimming took 4 bases from V and 12 from J, leaving 23 bases between them. Full variable domain (missing parts from reference TRBV5-4 and TRBJ2-7): ETGVTQSPTHLIKTRGQQVTLRCSSQSGHNTVSWYQQALGQGPQFIFQYYREEENGRGNFPPRFSGLQFPNYSSELNVNALELDDSALYLCASSADLGRALTYFGPGTRLTVT.

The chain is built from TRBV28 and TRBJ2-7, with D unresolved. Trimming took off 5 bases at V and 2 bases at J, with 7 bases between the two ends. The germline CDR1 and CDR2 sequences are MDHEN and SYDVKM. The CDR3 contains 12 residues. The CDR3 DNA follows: TGTGCCAGCAGTACCGTAGCCTACGAGCAGTACTTC. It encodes CASSTVAYEQYF.

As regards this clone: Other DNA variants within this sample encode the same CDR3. CDR3 bases: TGTGCCAGCAGCTTAGGACAGGGTAGCAATCAGCCCCAGCATTTT. It is translated as CASSLGQGSNQPQHF. The chain carries TRBV7-9 and TRBJ1-5, with TRBD1 matching over 7 bases. Germline V gives CDR1 SEHNR, CDR2 FQNEAQ (reference sequence). V was pared by 1 base and J by 0 bases, with 0 bases of the junction left unmatched. The CDR3 sequence is 15 residues long.

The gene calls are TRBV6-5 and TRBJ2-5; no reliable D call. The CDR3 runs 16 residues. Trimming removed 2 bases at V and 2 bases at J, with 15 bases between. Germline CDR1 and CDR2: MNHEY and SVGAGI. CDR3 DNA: TGTGCCAGCAGTTACGAGAGCTGGCACAGTCAAGAGACCCAGTACTTC. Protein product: CASSYESWHSQETQYF.

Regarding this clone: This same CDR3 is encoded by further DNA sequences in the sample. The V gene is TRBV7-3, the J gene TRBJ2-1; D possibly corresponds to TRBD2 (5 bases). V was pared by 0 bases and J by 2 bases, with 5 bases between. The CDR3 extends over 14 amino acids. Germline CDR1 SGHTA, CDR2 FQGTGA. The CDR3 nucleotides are TGTGCCAGCAGCTTAACGGGAGCCTACAATGAGCAGTTCTTC. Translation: CASSLTGAYNEQFF.